This TCR beta chain was recorded in a study of blood T cell repertoires in COVID-19. Study information: Samples taken during acute and convalescent COVID-19 were collected in the United States, Italy and Spain. T cells, B-cell-depleted T cells, or PBMCs supplied cDNA or gDNA.

V shed 6 bases and J 3 bases; nucleotides not matched to a gene: 4. There are 15 residues in the CDR3. From germline, CDR1 is MNHEY and CDR2 SVGAGI. Per the original methods: The authors estimated nucleated cell counts from reference gene primer amplification. Clones were sequenced by immunoSEQ multiplex PCR, and TCRdb holds only the in-frame ones, with some missing. The V and J calls and clone size come from that table; D and trimming were worked out from the DNA. Among more than 130,000 clones listed, about 84% were seen once. Sequencing input: peripheral blood. The TCR sequence derives from a woman older than 75 in a cohort sampled during active or convalescent COVID-19. This rearrangement joins TRBV6-5 to TRBJ1-4; the match to TRBD1 covers 10 bases. The CDR3 reads CASSGTGAPNEKLFF. The CDR3 coding sequence is TGTGCCAGCAGCGGGACAGGGGCTCCTAATGAAAAACTGTTTTTT.